The 14 T cell receptor beta chains below come from one sample, sequenced in a study of T-cell memory formation after mild COVID-19. TCRdb used MiXCR to reprocess the 5' RACE reads, holding one entry per CDR3 protein. Here the sample spans just over 300,000 distinct CDR3 sequences, roughly a fifth being singletons. Sequencing used PBMCs or a T cell subset sorted from them (not recorded which). These TCRs come from a man aged 18 to 29 who had mild COVID-19 (a few samples of this study predate the infection). Cell type and time point are not known.

The chain joins TRBV5-1 to TRBJ2-1; D gene ambiguous. V was shortened by 3 bases and J by 9 bases, with 13 bases between the two germline ends. Looked up from germline, CDR1 is SGHRS and CDR2 is YFSETQ. The CDR3 is made up of 13 amino acids. The CDR3 nucleotides read TGCGCCAGCAGCTCGGGTAGAGGACCTGAGCAGTTCTTC. Protein: CASSSGRGPEQFF. Supplemented by reference TRBV5-1 and TRBJ2-1, the full variable domain reads KAGVTQTPRYLIKTRGQQVTLSCSPISGHRSVSWYQQTPGQGLQFLFEYFSETQRNKGNFPGRFSGRQFSNSRSEMNVSTLELGDSALYLCASSSGRGPEQFFGPGTRLTVL.

The J gene is TRBJ1-4, the V gene TRBV6-1; possibly TRBD1 for D (5 bases). Trimming pared 4 bases from V and 6 bases from J, leaving 18 bases between. This CDR3 is built from 16 residues. The germline V gene has CDR1 MNHNS and CDR2 SASEGT. The CDR3 region has the DNA TGTGCCAGCAGTGCCATCGGGGGTTCTTTTGATGAAAAACTGTTTTTT. This translates into CASSAIGGSFDEKLFF.

This clonotype showed up just a few times. The V call is TRBV6-1, the J call TRBJ2-7; TRBD2 aligns across 11 bases. This CDR3 contains 15 residues. CDR1 is MNHNS and CDR2 is SASEGT in the germline V gene. J gave up 2 bases and V 2 bases, and 2 bases lay outside the gene matches. CDR3 region: CASSEILAGAYEQYV. In DNA, the CDR3 is TGTGCCAGCAGTGAAATACTAGCGGGGGCCTACGAGCAGTACGTC.

This clonotype showed up just a few times. This sequence joins TRBV20-1 and TRBJ2-7; tentatively, D is TRBD1 (6 bases). V was pared by 6 bases and J by 0 bases, with 18 bases between. The V gene's germline CDR1 is DFQATT and CDR2 SNEGSKA (reference sequence). The length of the CDR3 is 15 residues. The CDR3 bases are TGCAGTGCAACTCTCCGAGGGGGAGCCTCCTACGAGCAGTACTTC. It codes for CSATLRGGASYEQYF.

This chain links TRBV5-6 with TRBJ1-1; no clear D. In germline, CDR1 is SGHDT, CDR2 YYEEEE. The CDR3 length is 13 residues. Trimming stripped 3 bases from V and 3 bases from J, with 9 bases between. The CDR3, as DNA: TGTGCCAGCAGCTCCCCGACTTACACTGAAGCTTTCTTT. Translating gives CASSSPTYTEAFF.

This clonotype has just a few counts. CDR3: CASSRAFTDTQYF. CDR3 DNA: TGTGCCAGCAGCCGGGCTTTCACAGATACGCAGTATTTT. The chain combines TRBV28 with TRBJ2-3; D is uncertain. Germline V CDR1 and CDR2: MDHEN, SYDVKM. The CDR3 sequence is 13 residues long. V dropped 6 bases and J dropped 2 bases, with 9 bases sitting between them.

In this sample, this clonotype turned up a few times. V gene TRBV20-1 combines with J gene TRBJ2-3; D call uncertain. Germline V CDR1 and CDR2: DFQATT, SNEGSKA (reference sequence). The CDR3 contains 13 residues. With 3 bases removed from V and 7 bases from J, the gap between germline ends came to 14 bases. CDR3 amino acids: CSASEEVRNTQYF. In DNA, the CDR3 is TGCAGTGCTAGTGAAGAGGTACGGAATACGCAGTATTTT.

V usage is TRBV12-3 or TRBV12-4 and J usage is TRBJ2-3, with D possibly called TRBD1 or TRBD2 (5 bases each). The V gene lost 9 bases and the J gene lost 1 base, with 14 bases spanning the gap. CDR3 length equals 14 residues. The CDR3 DNA is TGTGCCAGTGACCGGGGCAGCGGCACAGATACGCAGTATTTT. Its translation is CASDRGSGTDTQYF.

This clonotype was observed a few times. This chain joins TRBV5-1 and TRBJ1-5; tentatively, D is TRBD1 (6 bases). V was clipped by 0 bases and J by 5 bases, with 9 bases between them. This CDR3 is 14 amino acids long. Per the germline V gene, CDR1 is SGHRS and CDR2 is YFSETQ. CDR3 nucleotides: TGCGCCAGCAGCTTGGGACAGGTTGATCAGCCCCAGCATTTT. Its translation is CASSLGQVDQPQHF.

The V call is TRBV6-5, the J call TRBJ1-2, with D tentatively TRBD1 (6 bases). CDR3 length: 15 residues. V lost 6 bases and J 7 bases, leaving 21 bases between the germline ends. Germline CDR1 MNHEY, CDR2 SVGAGI. Here the CDR3 reads CASSPPQGVWGGYTF. CDR3 coding DNA: TGTGCCAGCAGCCCCCCACAGGGCGTATGGGGTGGCTACACCTTC.

V is TRBV7-2 and J is TRBJ1-5; D uncertain. CDR3 length: 14 amino acids. Germline values: CDR1 SGHTA, CDR2 FQGNSA. Trimming took 5 bases from V and 5 from J, leaving 13 bases between them. This CDR3 reads CASSPPGVDQPQHF. The CDR3 DNA sequence: TGTGCCAGCAGCCCCCCCGGGGTGGATCAGCCCCAGCATTTT.

The rearrangement links TRBV7-8 to TRBJ2-3; 7 bases fit TRBD2. The junction had 8 bases not matched to a gene; V was cut back by 2 bases and J by 0 bases. CDR3 length: 17 residues. The V gene's germline CDR1 is SGHVS and CDR2 FQNEAQ. The CDR3 region is CASSLWGGSLSTDTQYF. CDR3 nucleotide sequence: TGTGCCAGCAGCTTATGGGGGGGGTCACTAAGCACAGATACGCAGTATTTT.

The genes are TRBV7-9 and TRBJ1-6; perhaps TRBD1 as D (6 bases). The V and J ends lost 0 bases and 8 bases respectively, with 11 bases between them. The CDR3 totals 15 residues. From germline, CDR1 is SEHNR and CDR2 FQNEAQ (reference sequence). CDR3 nucleotides: TGTGCCAGCAGCTTAGCGCGACCAGGGGATTCACCCCTCCACTTT. Translated: CASSLARPGDSPLHF.

This clonotype was picked up a small number of times. The chain joins TRBV6-5 to TRBJ1-1, with no clear D. There are 14 residues in the CDR3. The V and J ends lost 0 bases and 4 bases respectively, with 9 bases between them. CDR1 is MNHEY, CDR2 SVGAGI, per germline. The CDR3 spells CASSYSTPPTEAFF. The CDR3 DNA is TGTGCCAGCAGTTACTCGACCCCACCCACTGAAGCTTTCTTT.